A single sample is the source of the 26 T cell receptor beta chains below, sequenced in a study of T-cell reconstitution after alpha-beta-depleted transplantation in children. As it was prepared, the TCRbeta library received unique molecular identifiers. TCRdb used MiXCR to reprocess the PCR reads, holding one entry per CDR3 protein. Of 360,000 or so distinct CDR3 sequences in the sample, 20% were seen once. The specimen was PBMCs from the stem cell graft donor, collected from the stem cell graft. The origin of the receptors is a human donor who donated a stem cell graft to a child with acute myeloid leukemia.

V is TRBV5-1 and J is TRBJ2-1; possibly TRBD2 for D (6 bases). CDR1 is SGHRS and CDR2 is YFSETQ in the germline V gene. CDR3 length equals 14 residues. The V gene lost 6 bases and the J gene lost 8 bases, with 18 bases spanning the gap. For the CDR3, the DNA is TGCGCCAGCAAGGATCCTGCCGGGAGTCATGAGCAGTTCTTC. It codes for CASKDPAGSHEQFF.

This clonotype has more than one count but fewer than ten. V gene TRBV5-1 combines with J gene TRBJ2-7; tentatively, D is TRBD2 (6 bases). CDR3 length: 15 residues. CDR1 and CDR2 (germline): SGHRS, YFSETQ. Between the trimmed V and J ends, which lost 4 bases and 2 bases, there was a span of 16 bases. The CDR3 nucleotides read TGCGCCAGCAGCCAGACGGGACTTACTCCCTACGAGCAGTACTTC. Its translation is CASSQTGLTPYEQYF. Together with reference TRBV5-1 and TRBJ2-7, the CDR3 gives the full variable domain: KAGVTQTPRYLIKTRGQQVTLSCSPISGHRSVSWYQQTPGQGLQFLFEYFSETQRNKGNFPGRFSGRQFSNSRSEMNVSTLELGDSALYLCASSQTGLTPYEQYFGPGTRLTVT.

V usage is TRBV10-3 and J usage is TRBJ2-5; 8 bases map to TRBD2. V dropped 4 bases and J dropped 1; count of bases not matched to a gene: 2. The germline V gene encodes CDR1 ENHRY and CDR2 SYGVKD. The CDR3 length is 14 residues. This CDR3 reads CAISAREAQETQYF. CDR3 coding DNA: TGTGCCATCAGTGCGCGGGAGGCCCAAGAGACCCAGTACTTC.

The chain employs TRBV3-1 and TRBJ1-3; unclear D gene. Germline CDR1 and CDR2: LGHDT and YNNKEL (reference sequence). Trimming removed 0 bases at V and 2 bases at J, with 2 bases between. This CDR3 has 13 amino acids. The CDR3 spells CASSQDAGNTIYF. CDR3 coding DNA: TGTGCCAGCAGCCAAGATGCTGGAAACACCATATATTTT.

The V gene is TRBV4-3, the J gene TRBJ1-5; perhaps TRBD1 as D (6 bases). The CDR3 has 13 residues. CDR1 LGHNA and CDR2 YSLEER come from the germline V gene. Between the trimmed V and J ends, which lost 4 bases and 4 bases, there was a span of 8 bases. The CDR3 loop reads CASSRDKNQPQHF. In DNA, the CDR3 is TGCGCCAGCAGCCGGGACAAAAATCAGCCCCAGCATTTT.

The sample holds a few counts of this clonotype. This sequence joins TRBV6-6 and TRBJ2-7, with a possible D match to TRBD1 (6 bases). CDR1 is MNHNY and CDR2 is SVGAGI in the germline V gene (reference sequence). The CDR3 has 13 residues. V was trimmed by 6 bases and J by 1 base, leaving 10 bases between them. The CDR3 region is CASRQGKSYEQYF. In nucleotides, the CDR3 is TGTGCCAGCAGGCAGGGGAAATCCTACGAGCAGTACTTC.

This clonotype was seen at least ten times. The rearrangement links TRBV27 to TRBJ2-7, with D possibly being TRBD2 (5 bases). The CDR3 is 12 amino acids. Germline V gene lookup returns CDR1 MNHEY and CDR2 SMNVEV (reference sequence). The V gene lost 2 bases and the J gene lost 6 bases, with 8 bases spanning the gap. CDR3 residues: CASSLVGSEQYF. In DNA form, the CDR3 reads TGTGCCAGCAGTTTAGTAGGGAGCGAGCAGTACTTC.

Here the CDR3 DNA reads TGTGCCAGCAGTACCTACAGGGGGGTCGGAGAAAAACTGTTTTTT. It is translated as CASSTYRGVGEKLFF. The chain employs TRBV6-5 and TRBJ1-4; 8 bases align to TRBD1. After removal of 5 bases from V and 8 bases from J, the junction contained 10 bases not matched to a gene. The CDR3 extends over 15 amino acids. From germline, CDR1 is MNHEY and CDR2 SVGAGI.

V and J are TRBV4-1 and TRBJ2-2; 10 nucleotides line up with TRBD2. This CDR3 region has 17 residues. With 3 bases clipped from V and 4 bases from J, the junction kept 8 bases outside the gene matches. Looked up from germline, CDR1 is MGHRA and CDR2 is YSYEKL. The CDR3 here is CASSHHTSGIGTGELFF. CDR3 DNA sequence: TGCGCCAGCAGCCATCATACTAGCGGGATTGGCACCGGGGAGCTGTTTTTT.

A few counts support this clonotype. This rearrangement joins TRBV7-9 to TRBJ1-1; a weak D match, TRBD1 (5 bases). V was shortened by 4 bases and J by 3 bases, with 12 bases between the two germline ends. Germline lookup yields CDR1 SEHNR and CDR2 FQNEAQ (reference sequence). The CDR3 is made up of 14 amino acids. The CDR3 region is CASSSSLGDTEAFF. The CDR3 DNA reads TGTGCCAGCAGCTCAAGTTTGGGGGACACTGAAGCTTTCTTT.

This clonotype was seen repeatedly, ten times or more. The chain couples TRBV29-1 to TRBJ2-3; 7 nucleotides line up with TRBD2. CDR3 length: 14 residues. Germline V gives CDR1 SQVTM, CDR2 ANQGSEA. V trimming: 4 bases; J trimming: 4 bases; junction bases outside the gene matches: 8. In DNA, the CDR3 is TGCAGCGTTGGGTCGGGAGGAGGGGCAGATACGCAGTATTTT. It encodes CSVGSGGGADTQYF.

This clonotype was picked up a small number of times. The chain employs TRBV4-3 and TRBJ2-7; D may be TRBD1 or TRBD2 (5 bases each). The germline gives CDR1 LGHNA, CDR2 YSLEER. The germline V and J ends were trimmed by 1 base and 0 bases, with 13 bases remaining between them. This CDR3 region has 16 residues. The DNA of the CDR3 is TGCGCCAGCAGCCAAGGGGGACCGAGCGGCTCCTACGAGCAGTACTTC. It yields the protein CASSQGGPSGSYEQYF.

The chain recombines TRBV28 with TRBJ2-3; 10 nucleotides line up with TRBD2. The germline gives CDR1 MDHEN, CDR2 SYDVKM. V shed 3 bases, J shed 3 bases, and the junction held 15 bases outside the gene matches. There are 19 residues in the CDR3. CDR3 in amino acids: CASSFWASGSVSSTDTQYF. CDR3 nucleotides: TGTGCCAGCAGTTTCTGGGCTAGCGGGAGTGTTAGTTCGACAGATACGCAGTATTTT.

V is TRBV5-1 and J is TRBJ2-5, with D perhaps TRBD2 (6 bases). V was shortened by 0 bases and J by 1 base, with 16 bases between the two germline ends. The CDR3 extends over 17 amino acids. The germline V gene encodes CDR1 SGHRS and CDR2 YFSETQ. The chain's CDR3 is CASSLARETESQETQYF. CDR3 sequence (DNA): TGCGCCAGCAGCTTGGCCCGGGAGACAGAGAGCCAAGAGACCCAGTACTTC. Full variable domain (outside the CDR3, taken from reference TRBV5-1 and TRBJ2-5): KAGVTQTPRYLIKTRGQQVTLSCSPISGHRSVSWYQQTPGQGLQFLFEYFSETQRNKGNFPGRFSGRQFSNSRSEMNVSTLELGDSALYLCASSLARETESQETQYFGPGTRLLVL.

This clonotype has a count of ten or more. The rearrangement joins TRBV12-3 or TRBV12-4 to TRBJ2-1; D gene uncertain. The length of the CDR3 is 11 residues. The V and J ends lost 5 bases and 14 bases respectively, with 13 bases between them. The CDR3 DNA reads as TGTGCCAGCAGTGTAGGGTATTTGGAGTTCTTC. This translates into CASSVGYLEFF.

This rearrangement joins TRBV5-1 to TRBJ1-4; D is uncertain. This CDR3 contains 15 residues. The V gene lost 1 base and the J gene lost 0 bases, with 7 bases spanning the gap. CDR1 is SGHRS, CDR2 YFSETQ, per germline. The CDR3 is CASSLYGSTNEKLFF. In nucleotides, the CDR3 is TGCGCCAGCAGCTTGTACGGTTCAACTAATGAAAAACTGTTTTTT.

The V and J genes are TRBV4-3 and TRBJ2-1; possibly TRBD1 for D (5 bases). The germline V gene has CDR1 LGHNA and CDR2 YSLEER. Trimming shortened V by 0 bases and J by 6 bases, and 15 bases separated the two germline ends. CDR3 length equals 16 residues. The CDR3 DNA reads as TGCGCCAGCAGCCAAGAGTTGTCTATACAGGCCAATGAGCAGTTCTTC. Its translation is CASSQELSIQANEQFF.

This clonotype came up many times. The chain links TRBV10-2 to TRBJ2-3; possibly TRBD2 for D (6 bases). V was clipped by 1 base and J by 2 bases, with 16 bases between them. Per germline, CDR1 WSHSY and CDR2 SAAADI. This CDR3 contains 17 residues. The CDR3 DNA is TGCGCCAGCAGTGAGTTGGGTGGAGCGGGTATCACAGATACGCAGTATTTT. Its protein is CASSELGGAGITDTQYF.

The chain has TRBV10-3 and TRBJ2-1; 14 nucleotides match TRBD2. With 4 bases clipped from V and 10 bases from J, the junction kept 6 bases outside the gene matches. This CDR3 has 15 residues. Per the germline V gene, CDR1 is ENHRY and CDR2 is SYGVKD. The CDR3 reads CAISGLAGGTSEQFF. The DNA of the CDR3 is TGTGCCATCAGTGGACTAGCGGGAGGGACCAGCGAGCAGTTCTTC.

With respect to this clonotype: At one of its ends the junction is not consistent with the germline gene, which may arise from a read error. The rearrangement joins TRBV12-3 or TRBV12-4 to TRBJ2-1; no reliable D call. This CDR3 region has 15 residues. The CDR3 DNA reads as TGTGCCAGCAGCCCTGGATCCTCCTCCTACAAAGAGCAGTTCTTC. Translating gives CASSPGSSSYKEQFF.

The chain joins TRBV25-1 to TRBJ2-7; D possibly corresponds to TRBD2 (7 bases). The CDR3 covers 11 residues. CDR1 is MGHDK and CDR2 is SYGVNS in the germline V gene. Deletions cut 10 bases from V and 5 bases from J, with 12 bases between. Written as DNA, the CDR3 is TGTGCCACGCGGCGGGGGCACGAGCAGTACTTC. The encoded protein is CATRRGHEQYF.

As concerns this clonotype: Given the absence of the conserved phenylalanine or tryptophan at the CDR3 end, a read error is likely. The rearrangement uses TRBV4-2 and TRBJ2-1; TRBD1 agrees at 7 bases. Trimming at V came to 4 bases and at J to 7 bases, leaving 10 bases not matched to a gene. The CDR3 has 15 amino acids. Germline CDR1 reads LGHNA; CDR2 reads YNFKEQ. CDR3 in DNA: TGTGCCAGCAGCCCCGAGGGGGCAGTGGGGAATGAGCAGTTCCTC. Protein sequence: CASSPEGAVGNEQFL.

The chain employs TRBV29-1 and TRBJ1-4; possibly TRBD1 for D (5 bases). V dropped 7 bases and J dropped 6 bases, with 12 bases sitting between them. Germline V gene sequence: CDR1 SQVTM, CDR2 ANQGSEA. The CDR3 sequence is 12 residues long. DNA of the CDR3: TGCAGCGGGGGGAGGCCCGATGAAAAACTGTTTTTT. Protein: CSGGRPDEKLFF.

The J gene is TRBJ2-3, the V gene TRBV9; 11 nucleotides agree with TRBD2. Looked up from germline, CDR1 is SGDLS and CDR2 is YYNGEE. The CDR3 runs to 15 residues. Germline trimming cut 3 bases from V and 2 bases from J; bases unmatched to any gene: 2. CDR3 nucleotide sequence: TGTGCCAGCAGCGGACTAGCGGGACCCACAGATACGCAGTATTTT. Translating gives CASSGLAGPTDTQYF.

The CDR3 sequence is CASSFVSRTDTQYF. In nucleotides, the CDR3 is TGTGCCAGCAGTTTCGTCAGCCGCACAGATACGCAGTATTTT. This chain joins TRBV12-3 or TRBV12-4 and TRBJ2-3; D is unresolved. The CDR3 has 14 amino acids. Trimming removed 3 bases at V and 1 base at J, with 8 bases between.

This clonotype has a handful of counts. The chain carries TRBV12-3 or TRBV12-4 and TRBJ1-1, with 7 bases identical to TRBD1. The CDR3 runs 14 residues. J lost 4 bases, V lost 4 bases, and 6 bases had no gene match. CDR3 bases: TGTGCCAGCAGTTCCACTGACAGGGCCACTGAAGCTTTCTTT. It yields the protein CASSSTDRATEAFF.